This entry lists 13 T cell receptor beta chains sequenced from one sample in a study of blood T cell repertoires in COVID-19 (dated by TCRdb to 2018 to 2021). Receptors were amplified or captured by the immunoSEQ multiplex PCR assay. TCRdb's version of the immuneACCESS table is confined to in-frame rearrangements and falls short of the full clone set. An unresolved V gene accounts for under half of the shortfall where checked; the remainder is of unknown origin. The sample table holds around 120,000 clones, of which around 87% were seen once. Just under 30% of the sample goes to the ten largest clones. Sequencing was done on a sample of peripheral blood. The source is a woman in her seventies with acute or convalescent COVID-19.

The rearrangement joins TRBV30 to TRBJ1-1, with D maybe TRBD1 (5 bases). The CDR3 has 13 amino acids. Trimming stripped 2 bases from V and 6 bases from J, with 13 bases between. Looked up from germline, CDR1 is GTSNPN and CDR2 is SVGIG (reference sequence). The CDR3 sequence: CAWSLTVGAEAFF. The DNA of the CDR3 is TGTGCCTGGAGTTTGACAGTTGGGGCTGAAGCTTTCTTT.

This clone was counted only a few times. The chain is built from TRBV3-1 (or the pseudogene TRBV3-2) and TRBJ2-1; perhaps TRBD2 as D (5 bases). There are 15 residues in the CDR3. Trimming shortened V by 6 bases and J by 0 bases, and 12 bases separated the two germline ends. Germline CDR1 LGHDT, CDR2 YNNKEL (reference sequence). The CDR3 here is CASRPGWASYNEQFF. The CDR3 DNA reads TGTGCCAGCAGACCGGGGTGGGCCTCCTACAATGAGCAGTTCTTC.

The J gene is TRBJ2-1, the V gene TRBV14; D ambiguous. From germline, CDR1 is SGHDN and CDR2 FVKESK. CDR3 length: 13 amino acids. Trimming took 0 bases from V and 3 from J, leaving 3 bases between them. CDR3 DNA sequence: TGTGCCAGCAGCCAAGAGTACTACAATGAGCAGTTCTTC. Its translation: CASSQEYYNEQFF.

The rearrangement links TRBV5-6 to TRBJ1-1, with D possibly TRBD1 on 6 matching bases. Trimming took 2 bases from V and 2 from J, leaving 13 bases between them. This CDR3 contains 15 residues. Germline CDR1 and CDR2: SGHDT and YYEEEE. This CDR3 is CASSFWGRGNTEAFF. The CDR3, as DNA: TGTGCCAGCAGCTTTTGGGGCAGGGGTAACACTGAAGCTTTCTTT.

The rearrangement uses TRBV7-3 and TRBJ2-7, with 11 bases that match TRBD2. The CDR3 sequence is 16 residues long. V was clipped by 1 base and J by 0 bases; unmatched bases: 2. Germline values: CDR1 SGHTA, CDR2 FQGTGA. For the CDR3, the DNA is TGTGCCAGCAGCTTAAGACTAGCGGGGCCCTCCTACGAGCAGTACTTC. Translation: CASSLRLAGPSYEQYF.

V is TRBV19 and J is TRBJ1-1; maybe TRBD1 (5 bases). In germline, CDR1 is LNHDA, CDR2 SQIVND (reference sequence). The length of the CDR3 is 15 residues. V was clipped by 5 bases and J by 1 base, with 14 bases between them. CDR3 sequence: CASSQAGRGNTEAFF. For the CDR3, the DNA is TGTGCCAGTAGTCAAGCAGGGAGGGGGAACACTGAAGCTTTCTTT.

J is TRBJ1-2 and V is TRBV28; 9 nucleotides match TRBD1. CDR3 length: 15 amino acids. J gave up 7 bases and V 6 bases, and 12 bases lay outside the gene matches. CDR1 is MDHEN and CDR2 is SYDVKM in the germline V gene. CDR3 residues: CASRNTQGAGFGYTF. DNA of the CDR3: TGTGCCAGCAGAAATACACAGGGGGCGGGTTTTGGCTACACCTTC.

This clone was recorded a few times. The chain combines TRBV24-1 with TRBJ1-6; 8 bases map to TRBD1. This CDR3 contains 12 residues. Germline V lookup: CDR1 KGHDR, CDR2 SFDVKD. V lost 9 bases, J lost 10 bases, and 4 bases stayed unmatched. CDR3: CATGQGGSPLHF. In DNA, the CDR3 is TGTGCCACCGGACAGGGTGGATCACCCCTCCACTTT.

The chain links TRBV19 to TRBJ1-2; no clear D gene. The V end lost 3 bases, the J end lost 4 bases, and 9 bases lay between the germline ends. The CDR3 spans 13 residues. The V gene's germline CDR1 is LNHDA and CDR2 SQIVND (reference sequence). CDR3 sequence (DNA): TGTGCCAGTAGTATTTCGGGTGGCTATGGCTACACCTTC. Translating it yields CASSISGGYGYTF.

The J gene is TRBJ1-5, the V gene TRBV10-3, with TRBD1 matching over 7 bases. The V gene end was trimmed by 2 bases and the J gene end by 7 bases; junction bases not matched to a gene: 2. The CDR3 is 13 residues long. The germline CDR1 and CDR2 sequences are ENHRY and SYGVKD. The CDR3 spells CAISEAGGQPQHF. The CDR3 DNA reads as TGTGCCATCAGTGAGGCAGGGGGGCAGCCCCAGCATTTT.

The V gene is TRBV5-4, the J gene TRBJ2-7; perhaps TRBD2 as D (6 bases). The CDR3 covers 15 residues. The V end lost 0 bases, the J end lost 3 bases, and 13 bases lay between the germline ends. Germline CDR1 and CDR2: SGHNT and YYREEE (reference sequence). The CDR3 loop reads CASSLGGTEGYEQYF. The DNA of the CDR3 is TGTGCCAGCAGCTTGGGAGGGACGGAGGGCTACGAGCAGTACTTC.

The J gene is TRBJ1-1, the V gene TRBV5-1, with D uncertain. The CDR3 contains 13 residues. CDR1 SGHRS and CDR2 YFSETQ come from the germline V gene. The V gene lost 0 bases and the J gene lost 7 bases, with 10 bases spanning the gap. The CDR3 DNA reads TGCGCCAGCAGCTTGGCGGGTCGGGATGAAGCTTTCTTT. This codes for CASSLAGRDEAFF. The entire variable domain, with the rest obtained from reference TRBV5-1 and TRBJ1-1, is as follows: KAGVTQTPRYLIKTRGQQVTLSCSPISGHRSVSWYQQTPGQGLQFLFEYFSETQRNKGNFPGRFSGRQFSNSRSEMNVSTLELGDSALYLCASSLAGRDEAFFGQGTRLTVV.

This chain uses TRBV2 with TRBJ2-7; 7 positions agree with TRBD2. The CDR3 has 15 amino acids. Germline assignment: CDR1 SNHLY and CDR2 FYNNEI. The trim removed 4 bases at V and 5 bases at J, leaving 11 bases unmatched. The CDR3 here is CASSAELANHHEQYF. The CDR3 DNA reads as TGTGCCAGCAGTGCGGAACTAGCGAATCACCACGAGCAGTACTTC.